The next 13 T cell receptor beta chains were all read from a single sample in a study of T cell responses to AZD1222 COVID-19 vaccine. Using immunoSEQ multiplex PCR, the repertoire was profiled, and TCRdb retains in-frame clones only, with some absent. Of about 140,000 clones listed, more than 75% are singletons. Source: peripheral blood, taken 28 days after the second AZD1222 dose. The receptors were gathered from an adult who received the AZD1222 COVID-19 vaccine.

CDR3 bases: TGTGCCACCAGCAGCCGGACAGGAGGGCCTTACGAGCAGTACTTC. Translating gives CATSSRTGGPYEQYF. J is TRBJ2-7 and V is TRBV15; weak D call: TRBD1 (7 bases). Deletions cut 3 bases from V and 4 bases from J, with 16 bases between. CDR3 size: 15 residues. In germline, CDR1 is LNHNV, CDR2 YYDKDF (reference sequence).

The chain is built from TRBV18 and TRBJ2-7; 14 bases are a match to TRBD2. With 0 bases clipped from V and 7 bases from J, the junction kept 2 bases outside the gene matches. CDR1 is KGHSH, CDR2 LQKENI, per germline. The CDR3 is 15 amino acids. CDR3 sequence reads: CASSPPGLAGEEQYF. As DNA, the CDR3 is TGTGCCAGCTCACCACCGGGACTAGCGGGGGAGGAGCAGTACTTC.

This chain links TRBV12-3 or TRBV12-4 with TRBJ1-2; D is undetermined. V lost 3 bases to trimming and J lost 5 bases, with 10 bases between them. This CDR3 contains 13 residues. CDR3 nucleotide sequence: TGTGCCAGCAGTTTCTTCCGGCAGTATGGCTACACCTTC. This gives the protein CASSFFRQYGYTF.

This sequence joins TRBV27 and TRBJ1-2; tentatively, D is TRBD1 (5 bases). The CDR3 is made up of 14 amino acids. Germline CDR1 is MNHEY and CDR2 is SMNVEV (reference sequence). V was cut by 6 bases and J by 4 bases, with 15 bases left in between. In DNA form, the CDR3 reads TGTGCCAGCAGCCTGAATAAGGGGACCTATGGCTACACCTTC. Protein product: CASSLNKGTYGYTF.

This sequence joins TRBV5-1 and TRBJ2-1, with a tentative D call TRBD2 (6 bases). The germline V gene has CDR1 SGHRS and CDR2 YFSETQ. The CDR3 length is 14 residues. V lost 3 bases and J 0 bases, leaving 7 bases between the germline ends. CDR3 coding DNA: TGCGCCAGCAGCTCCGGGAGCTCCTACAATGAGCAGTTCTTC. It translates to CASSSGSSYNEQFF.

V and J are TRBV21-1 and TRBJ1-6; the table's D call, TRBD1, was not checked against the DNA. TRBV21-1 is annotated as a pseudogene. CDR3 length: 15 amino acids. This chain's CDR3 is CASRRQGFYNSPLHF. The CDR3 region has the DNA TGTGCCAGCAGAAGACAGGGCTTTTATAATTCACCCCTCCACTTT.

The chain links TRBV7-9 to TRBJ2-1, with unresolved D. V was shortened by 5 bases and J by 6 bases, with 17 bases between the two germline ends. In germline, CDR1 is SEHNR, CDR2 FQNEAQ (reference sequence). The CDR3 has 15 residues. CDR3 loop: CASSPHGGAINEQFF. Here the CDR3 DNA reads TGTGCCAGCAGCCCCCACGGCGGTGCCATCAATGAGCAGTTCTTC.

The gene calls are TRBV11-2 and TRBJ2-1, with D perhaps matching TRBD1 (5 bases). CDR3 length: 14 amino acids. V gave up 7 bases and J gave up 3 bases, with 13 bases separating them. Germline V gene data show CDR1 as SGHAT and CDR2 as FQNNGV. For the CDR3, the DNA is TGTGCCAGCACGGCCCCGGACAACTACAATGAGCAGTTCTTC. It translates to CASTAPDNYNEQFF.

The count of this clone is one. The V gene is TRBV7-9, the J gene TRBJ2-5; maybe TRBD2 (5 bases). Per the germline V gene, CDR1 is SEHNR and CDR2 is FQNEAQ (reference sequence). Trimming cost V 6 bases and J 5 bases, with 16 bases left between them. This CDR3 comprises 14 residues. CDR3 nucleotide sequence: TGTGCCAGCAGGGAAGCGGCTGGGTCGGAGACCCAGTACTTC. It is translated as CASREAAGSETQYF.

The chain is built from TRBV5-1 and TRBJ1-1; perhaps TRBD1 as D (5 bases). Between the trimmed V and J ends, which lost 4 bases and 0 bases, there was a span of 16 bases. CDR1 and CDR2 (germline): SGHRS, YFSETQ. This CDR3 has 16 amino acids. CDR3 protein: CASSPNPPGLNTEAFF. For the CDR3, the DNA is TGCGCCAGCAGCCCCAACCCCCCAGGGTTGAACACTGAAGCTTTCTTT. Drawing the rest from reference TRBV5-1 and TRBJ1-1, the complete variable domain is KAGVTQTPRYLIKTRGQQVTLSCSPISGHRSVSWYQQTPGQGLQFLFEYFSETQRNKGNFPGRFSGRQFSNSRSEMNVSTLELGDSALYLCASSPNPPGLNTEAFFGQGTRLTVV.

The chain has TRBV5-8 and TRBJ2-7; a weak D match, TRBD1 (5 bases). This CDR3 region has 15 residues. CDR1 and CDR2 from the germline V gene are SGHTS and YDEGEE. With 0 bases removed from V and 5 bases from J, the gap between germline ends came to 15 bases. Written as DNA, the CDR3 is TGTGCCAGCAGCTTGGCTCTGGGGCTGAAGGACGAGCAGTACTTC. Translation: CASSLALGLKDEQYF.

Here the CDR3 DNA reads TGTGCCAGCAGCCCGCGGGACGGTGGCTACACCTTC. It is translated as CASSPRDGGYTF. V usage is TRBV3-1 (or the pseudogene TRBV3-2) and J usage is TRBJ1-2; weak D call: TRBD1 (5 bases). Germline assignment: CDR1 LGHDT and CDR2 YNNKEL (reference sequence). The V end was cut by 4 bases, the J end by 7 bases, with 10 bases between. This CDR3 is built from 12 residues.

J is TRBJ1-4 and V is TRBV5-1; TRBD1 matches 9 bases. The V gene's germline CDR1 is SGHRS and CDR2 YFSETQ. The J segment lost 8 bases and the V segment lost 3 bases, leaving 8 bases of the junction unmatched. The CDR3 runs 15 residues. The CDR3 DNA follows: TGCGCCAGCAGCTATACAGGGGGCTCTTCGGAAAAACTGTTTTTT. Translated: CASSYTGGSSEKLFF.